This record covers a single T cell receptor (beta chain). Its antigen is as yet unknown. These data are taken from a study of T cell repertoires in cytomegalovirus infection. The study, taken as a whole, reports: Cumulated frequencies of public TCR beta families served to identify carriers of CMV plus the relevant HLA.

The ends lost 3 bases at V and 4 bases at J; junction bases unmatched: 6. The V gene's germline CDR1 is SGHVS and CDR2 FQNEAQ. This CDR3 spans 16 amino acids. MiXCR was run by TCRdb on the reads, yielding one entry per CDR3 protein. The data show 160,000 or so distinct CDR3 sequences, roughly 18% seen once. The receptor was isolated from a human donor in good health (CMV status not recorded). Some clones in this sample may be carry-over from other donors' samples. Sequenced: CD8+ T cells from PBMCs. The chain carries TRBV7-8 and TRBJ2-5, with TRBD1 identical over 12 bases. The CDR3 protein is CASSLNGTGGRETQYF. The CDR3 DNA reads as TGTGCCAGCAGCTTGAATGGGACAGGGGGCAGAGAGACCCAGTACTTC.